Included here is one TCR beta chain sequence, with context. The CDR3 has 14 amino acids. V lost 5 bases and J 7 bases, leaving 18 bases between the germline ends. Germline V lookup: CDR1 MDHEN, CDR2 SYDVKM. Produced via immunoSEQ multiplex PCR; TCRdb's table is partial and in-frame only. In the table there are roughly 3,200 clones, about 95% of which are singletons. The data were taken from a study of brain metastases from non-small cell lung cancer. The source is a donor aged 40 or over with non-small cell lung cancer. This chain uses TRBV28 with TRBJ2-7; D perhaps matches TRBD1 (5 bases). Source material: tumor-adjacent normal tissue. The CDR3 protein is CASSQTDTQVEQYF. CDR3 sequence (DNA): TGTGCCAGCAGTCAGACAGACACCCAGGTGGAGCAGTACTTC.